This TCR beta chain emerged from a study of response to subunit inactivated influenza vaccine (dated by TCRdb to 2016 to 2019). With regard to the full study: The study used deep quantitative T cell receptor repertoire profiling to track responses to a trivalent subunit inactivated influenza vaccine. What the work shows at the level of the full study, not this receptor alone: The authors proposed that each seasonal influenza vaccination may bring in only a limited number of new T cells.

The CDR3 sequence holds 15 residues, the cysteine and phenylalanine included. The entry retains the CDR3 DNA only, 45 bases that are in frame from base 1. After removal of 7 bases from V and 1 base from J, the junction retains 4 bases not matched to a gene. Via the germline V gene, CDR1 is MNHNS and CDR2 SASEGT. This clonotype has only a few counts. It lacks a known antigen. No qualities accompany the bases; no much larger clone lies one base away. The library was made by RT-PCR. Sequenced on an Illumina HiSeq 2500. The public reads were run again by TCRdb, first through fastp at Q25 and then through MiXCR, and only productive beta chains were kept. One record per CDR3 amino acid sequence lists the most common genes and DNA. The sample table holds around 200,000 distinct CDR3 sequences, of which nearly 9.5% were seen once. Roughly a tenth of the sample comes from the top ten.

This clonotype was sampled from a man aged 50 to 60 who received an inactivated influenza vaccine. Donor details come from another sample of the same person, matched by shared clones. The V and J segments used are TRBV6-1 and TRBJ1-1, and TRBD1 matches 12 of the central bases. The input for sequencing was non-naive T cells sorted from PBMCs, taken on the day of vaccination. The sample's cell subset or site label is to be understood as: memory T cell fraction. CDR3 sequence: CASIRDRGPNTEAFF. The DNA is TGTGCCAGCATTCGGGACAGGGGGCCGAACACTGAAGCTTTCTTT.